These 4 T cell receptor beta chains were all obtained from the same sample, sequenced in a study of blood T cells in healthy people across ages. Then a second PCR, running roughly 7 to 11 cycles, was carried out with a sample-barcoded 5' primer and a J-beta primer mix. One entry per CDR3 protein, called by TCRdb with MiXCR from the 5' RACE reads. Of about 1.8 million distinct CDR3 sequences in the sample, around 50% are singletons; the top ten hold about 2.1%. What was sequenced was blood. The origin of the receptors is a woman aged 40 to 50 in good health.

Only a few counts were recorded for this clonotype. This chain connects TRBV6-6 to TRBJ2-7, with TRBD1 as a possible D gene (6 bases). The germline CDR1 and CDR2 sequences are MNHNY and SVGAGI (reference sequence). Trimming took off 0 bases at V and 6 bases at J, with 12 bases between the two ends. This CDR3 is 14 amino acids long. Here the CDR3 reads CASSYSTGPSEQYF. The CDR3 DNA follows: TGTGCCAGCAGTTACTCGACAGGACCCTCCGAGCAGTACTTC.

The gene calls are TRBV28 and TRBJ1-2, with a weak D call TRBD1 (5 bases). With 6 bases removed from V and 2 bases from J, the gap between germline ends came to 16 bases. Looked up from germline, CDR1 is MDHEN and CDR2 is SYDVKM. CDR3 length: 15 amino acids. This CDR3 reads CASRKPGRMNYGYTF. For the CDR3, the DNA is TGTGCCAGCAGGAAACCGGGACGGATGAACTATGGCTACACCTTC.

The DNA for the CDR3 is TGCAGTGCCGCGACCGGGACAGGGTCGACACCCCTCCACTTT. This sequence encodes CSAATGTGSTPLHF. The gene calls are TRBV20-1 and TRBJ1-6; TRBD1 aligns across 9 bases. J gave up 11 bases and V 6 bases, and 11 bases lay outside the gene matches. The CDR3 loop spans 14 amino acids. Germline V gene data show CDR1 as DFQATT and CDR2 as SNEGSKA (reference sequence).

The chain links TRBV7-3 to TRBJ1-2; D remains unclear. CDR3 length: 13 residues. The germline V gene has CDR1 SGHTA and CDR2 FQGTGA. Trimming shortened V by 5 bases and J by 0 bases, and 7 bases separated the two germline ends. CDR3 loop: CASSPTSNYGYTF. CDR3 DNA sequence: TGTGCCAGCAGCCCGACATCTAACTATGGCTACACCTTC.